The 10 T cell receptor beta chains below come from one sample, sequenced in a study of human T cells and chemical hapten exposure. From the 5' RACE reads, TCRdb called clonotypes with MiXCR, one entry per CDR3 protein. The top ten hold under 3% of the sample, which has some 78,000 distinct CDR3 sequences, less than 9.5% seen once. Unfractionated whole blood yielded total RNA. The receptors stem from a male donor in good health.

In this sample, this clonotype turned up a few times. The chain combines TRBV5-1 with TRBJ2-3; 7 positions agree with TRBD2. With 7 bases clipped from V and 0 bases from J, the junction kept 20 bases outside the gene matches. The CDR3 has 19 residues. Germline V gene data show CDR1 as SGHRS and CDR2 as YFSETQ. In nucleotides, the CDR3 is TGCGCCAGCCGCCAATATCTAGCGGTGACTCTTTCTAGCACAGATACGCAGTATTTT. Its translation: CASRQYLAVTLSSTDTQYF.

This clonotype showed up many times. The rearrangement uses TRBV7-9 and TRBJ1-1; no reliable D call. The CDR3 consists of 15 residues. Trimming took off 2 bases at V and 3 bases at J, with 13 bases between the two ends. CDR1 is SEHNR, CDR2 FQNEAQ, per germline (reference sequence). CDR3 coding DNA: TGTGCCAGCAGCTTAAGTCCGGGTCAGGACACTGAAGCTTTCTTT. It translates to CASSLSPGQDTEAFF.

This clonotype was picked up many times. For the CDR3, the DNA is TGTGCCAGCAGCTTTGACAGTAGCAATCAGCCCCAGCATTTT. As protein: CASSFDSSNQPQHF. This rearrangement joins TRBV7-2 to TRBJ1-5; D perhaps matches TRBD1 (5 bases). Trimming took 3 bases from V and 0 from J, leaving 6 bases between them. The CDR3 sequence is 14 residues long. CDR1 is SGHTA and CDR2 is FQGNSA in the germline V gene.

This clonotype came up many times. The V and J genes are TRBV2 and TRBJ2-7, with 7 nucleotides matching TRBD1. Germline V gene data show CDR1 as SNHLY and CDR2 as FYNNEI. There are 14 residues in the CDR3. J was trimmed by 0 bases and V by 2 bases; bases with no gene match: 1. As DNA, the CDR3 is TGTGCCAGCAGTGAATCAGGGGGCTCCTACGAGCAGTACTTC. Translation gives CASSESGGSYEQYF.

This clonotype was seen many times. The gene calls are TRBV7-9 and TRBJ2-1; D is perhaps TRBD2 (6 bases). The CDR3 runs to 15 residues. CDR1 SEHNR and CDR2 FQNEAQ come from the germline V gene (reference sequence). V lost 5 bases and J 8 bases, leaving 19 bases between the germline ends. In DNA, the CDR3 is TGTGCCAGCAGCATCCCGCTAGGGGACTGGGATGAGCAGTTCTTC. Protein sequence: CASSIPLGDWDEQFF.

The sample holds a few counts of this clonotype. The V call is TRBV7-2, the J call TRBJ1-3; perhaps TRBD1 as D (5 bases). Trimming pared 1 base from V and 2 bases from J, leaving 12 bases between. Germline CDR1 reads SGHTA; CDR2 reads FQGNSA. The CDR3 has 16 amino acids. For the CDR3, the DNA is TGTGCCAGCAGCTTAGGGCGTGGGGGAACTGGAAACACCATATATTTT. The encoded protein is CASSLGRGGTGNTIYF.

The chain recombines TRBV7-6 with TRBJ2-5; D remains ambiguous. V gave up 5 bases and J gave up 1 base, with 11 bases separating them. Per the germline V gene, CDR1 is SGHVS and CDR2 is FNYEAQ. The CDR3 is 14 residues long. CDR3 coding DNA: TGTGCCAGCAGCGCCGTCGGGCGCCAAGAGACCCAGTACTTC. Its translation is CASSAVGRQETQYF.

In this sample, this clonotype turned up a few times. The rearrangement uses TRBV12-3 or TRBV12-4 and TRBJ2-7; 7 bases align to TRBD1. V dropped 5 bases and J dropped 2; count of bases not matched to a gene: 6. This CDR3 is built from 14 residues. The CDR3 here is CASSPDRDPYEQYF. The CDR3 DNA reads TGTGCCAGCAGTCCAGACAGGGACCCCTACGAGCAGTACTTC.

This clonotype has only one observation. The chain couples TRBV29-1 to TRBJ2-1, with 7 bases that match TRBD2. V dropped 7 bases and J dropped 4; count of bases not matched to a gene: 4. The germline V gene has CDR1 SQVTM and CDR2 ANQGSEA. The CDR3 is 12 residues long. The CDR3 bases are TGCAGCGGAGAGGGAGGGTACAATGAGCAGTTCTTC. Protein product: CSGEGGYNEQFF.

This sequence joins TRBV24-1 and TRBJ2-3, with TRBD1 matching over 7 bases. The germline V gene encodes CDR1 KGHDR and CDR2 SFDVKD. Trimming at V came to 4 bases and at J to 4 bases, leaving 7 bases not matched to a gene. CDR3 size: 15 residues. The CDR3 DNA is TGTGCCACCAGTGACCGACGACAGGGTCCAGATACGCAGTATTTT. As protein: CATSDRRQGPDTQYF.